These 5 T cell receptor beta chains were sequenced from one sample in a study of T-cell memory formation after mild COVID-19. Via MiXCR, TCRdb re-called the 5' RACE reads, giving one row per CDR3 protein. The repertoire has about 350,000 distinct CDR3 sequences, approximately 14% of them found once; the top ten carry approximately 21%. Source material: PBMCs or a T cell subset sorted from them (not recorded which). These receptors originate from a man younger than 30 who had mild COVID-19 (a few samples of this study predate the infection). Cell type and time point are not known.

V gene TRBV29-1 combines with J gene TRBJ1-1; D is possibly TRBD1 (5 bases). Germline V gives CDR1 SQVTM, CDR2 ANQGSEA. V lost 0 bases and J 0 bases, leaving 11 bases between the germline ends. CDR3 length: 15 residues. The CDR3 DNA is TGCAGCGTTGAAGATCCGCAGGGTGTGAACACTGAAGCTTTCTTT. Amino acid sequence: CSVEDPQGVNTEAFF.

This chain uses TRBV7-2 with TRBJ1-6; TRBD1 aligns across 9 bases. V dropped 5 bases and J dropped 10; count of bases not matched to a gene: 12. The CDR3 is made up of 16 amino acids. Germline CDR1 reads SGHTA; CDR2 reads FQGNSA. CDR3 protein: CASSKTGTGKQSPLHF. The CDR3 coding sequence is TGTGCCAGCAGCAAAACAGGGACAGGGAAGCAATCACCCCTCCACTTT. Based on the CDR3 plus reference TRBV7-2 and TRBJ1-6, the full variable domain is GAGVSQSPSNKVTEKGKDVELRCDPISGHTALYWYRQSLGQGLEFLIYFQGNSAPDKSGLPSDRFSAERTGGSVSTLTIQRTQQEDSAVYLCASSKTGTGKQSPLHFGNGTRLTVT.

The chain uses TRBV28 and TRBJ1-2, with TRBD1 as a possible D gene (5 bases). The CDR3 sequence is 13 residues long. Germline V gene sequence: CDR1 MDHEN, CDR2 SYDVKM. V dropped 6 bases and J dropped 7 bases, with 15 bases sitting between them. The CDR3 here is CASRRTGISGYTF. For the CDR3, the DNA is TGTGCCAGCAGAAGAACAGGAATCAGTGGCTACACCTTC.

The sample holds a few counts of this clonotype. The rearrangement joins TRBV7-9 to TRBJ1-5; 9 bases map to TRBD1. This CDR3 is 14 amino acids long. Per germline, CDR1 SEHNR and CDR2 FQNEAQ (reference sequence). V shed 5 bases, J shed 7 bases, and the junction held 6 bases outside the gene matches. CDR3 DNA sequence: TGTGCCAGCAGCACAGGGGGCGTCAGACAGCCCCAGCATTTT. It yields the protein CASSTGGVRQPQHF.

This clonotype was recorded a few times. The CDR3 nucleotides read TGTGCCAGCAGCCAAATGGGGGGGGAGACCCAGTACTTC. Its translation is CASSQMGGETQYF. The V and J genes are TRBV3-1 and TRBJ2-5, with TRBD2 identical over 7 bases. The germline CDR1 and CDR2 sequences are LGHDT and YNNKEL (reference sequence). The CDR3 is 13 amino acids. The V gene end was trimmed by 2 bases and the J gene end by 5 bases; junction bases not matched to a gene: 2.